This T cell receptor (beta chain) originates from a study of blood T cell repertoires in COVID-19. Study overall: Sample material is recorded as cDNA or gDNA derived from T cells, B-cell-depleted T cells, or PBMCs.

This clone was found once. The CDR3 sequence is 16 residues long. The V and J ends lost 2 bases and 1 base, in that order; junction bases with no gene match: 5. The germline V gene has CDR1 SGHRS and CDR2 YFSETQ. How the authors handled the data: Amplification from reference gene primers served as the basis for estimated nucleated cell counts. Profiled with immunoSEQ multiplex PCR; TCRdb holds only in-frame clones, not every one. The D gene and trimming were derived from the DNA, and the V and J assignments and clone size from that table. The table shows roughly 150,000 clones, with 75% to 80% occurring only once.

The rearrangement uses TRBV5-1 and TRBJ2-2; 7 bases agree with TRBD2. The clonotype comes from a woman over 75 with acute or convalescent COVID-19. Specimen: peripheral blood. The CDR3 DNA reads as TGCGCCAGCAGCTTTCCTGGCGGGGGGAACACCGGGGAGCTGTTTTTT. This sequence encodes CASSFPGGGNTGELFF.